This TCR beta chain was recovered during a study of shared clonotypes between healthy human individuals. A word on this clone: Its matching antigen is unknown.

Some clones are missing from TCRdb's copy, which holds only in-frame ones; the method was immunoSEQ multiplex PCR. The repertoire consists of millions of clones, with under 95% occurring once and the leading ten covering more than 1.5%. As defined, naive CD8 cells were CD45RO-negative and positively selected for CCR7, with terminally differentiated effector memory CD45RA+ cells excluded. Every donor, a Caucasian adult, lived in Nashville, Tennessee. Study-level points and caveats: Across a handful of donors, naive CD4 shared around 5.1%, naive CD8 more than 3%, memory CD4 2% to 2.5%, memory CD8 about 0.38%. Genetic and exposure-history diversity was limited by the small donor number. At large depth, rarefaction still showed sorted-subset sequencing to be incomplete.

The sequencing input was naive CD8+ T cells from PBMCs. This TCR derives from a man between 18 and 35 years old in good health. Some clones in this sample may be carry-over from other donors' samples.

In DNA, the CDR3 is TGTGCCAGTAGGGGTGAAAAACTGTTTTTT. This gives the protein CASRGEKLFF. J is TRBJ1-4 and V is TRBV19; no firm D call. The CDR3 is 10 residues long. V dropped 6 bases and J dropped 7 bases, with 3 bases sitting between them. The V gene's germline CDR1 is LNHDA and CDR2 SQIVND (reference sequence).